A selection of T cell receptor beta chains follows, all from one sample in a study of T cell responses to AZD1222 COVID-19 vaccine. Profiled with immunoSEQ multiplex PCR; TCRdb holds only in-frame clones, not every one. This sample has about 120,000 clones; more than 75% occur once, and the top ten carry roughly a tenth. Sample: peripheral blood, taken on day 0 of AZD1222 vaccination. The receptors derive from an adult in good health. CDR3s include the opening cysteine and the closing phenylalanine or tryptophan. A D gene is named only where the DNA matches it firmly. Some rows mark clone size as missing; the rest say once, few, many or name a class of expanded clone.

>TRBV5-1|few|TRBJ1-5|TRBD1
TGCGCCAGCAGCTTAAGGGGGCCTCAGCCCCAGCATTTT
CASSLRGPQPQHF
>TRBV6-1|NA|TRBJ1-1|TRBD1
TGTGCCAGCAGTGACCCAGGGGGCAGGACTGAAGCTTTCTTT
CASSDPGGRTEAFF
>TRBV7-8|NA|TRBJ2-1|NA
TGTGCCAGCAGCTTTCCTGGGGCCTACAATGAGCAGTTCTTC
CASSFPGAYNEQFF
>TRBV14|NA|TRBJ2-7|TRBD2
TGTGCCAGCAGCCAAGGGCGGGGGGCGAGATCCTACGAGCAGTACTTC
CASSQGRGARSYEQYF
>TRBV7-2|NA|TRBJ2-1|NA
TGTGCCAGCAGCTTAGGGCGCAATGAGCAGTTCTTC
CASSLGRNEQFF
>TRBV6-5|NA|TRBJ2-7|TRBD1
TGTGCCAGCAGTTGGAAACAGGGGGCCCACGAGCAGTACTTC
CASSWKQGAHEQYF
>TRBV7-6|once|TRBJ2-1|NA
TGTGCCAGCAGCTTACGGGCCTCCCAACCGGGCCCTAGCGCTAATGAGCAGTTCTTC
CASSLRASQPGPSANEQFF
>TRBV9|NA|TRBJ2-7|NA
TGTGCCAGCAGCCTAGCCGTCAAAAACGAGCATTTGTACTTC
CASSLAVKNEHLYF
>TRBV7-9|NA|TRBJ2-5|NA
TGTGCCAGCAGCTTAGTCCGGGGGAATGGAAAGACCCAGTACTTC
CASSLVRGNGKTQYF
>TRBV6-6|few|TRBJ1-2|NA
TGTGCCAGCAGCTTAGGGGACATTCCGGACTATGGCTACACCTTC
CASSLGDIPDYGYTF
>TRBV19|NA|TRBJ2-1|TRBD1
TGTGCCAGTAGTACCAAGACAGGGATTAATGAGCAGTTCTTC
CASSTKTGINEQFF
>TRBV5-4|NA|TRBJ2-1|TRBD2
TGTGCCAGCAGCATACTAGCGGGGGGGAACAATGAGCAGTTCTTC
CASSILAGGNNEQFF